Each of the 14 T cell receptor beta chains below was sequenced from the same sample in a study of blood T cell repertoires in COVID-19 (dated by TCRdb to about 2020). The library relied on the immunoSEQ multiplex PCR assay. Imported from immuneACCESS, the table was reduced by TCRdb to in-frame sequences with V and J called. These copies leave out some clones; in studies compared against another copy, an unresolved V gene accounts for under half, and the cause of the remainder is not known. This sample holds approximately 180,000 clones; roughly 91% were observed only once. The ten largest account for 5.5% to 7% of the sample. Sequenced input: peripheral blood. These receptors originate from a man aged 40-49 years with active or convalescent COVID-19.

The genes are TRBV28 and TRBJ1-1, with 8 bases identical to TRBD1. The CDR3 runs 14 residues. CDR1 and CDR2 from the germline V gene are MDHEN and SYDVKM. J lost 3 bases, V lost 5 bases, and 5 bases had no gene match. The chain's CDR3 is CASSRTGWDTEAFF. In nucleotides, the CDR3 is TGTGCCAGCAGTCGGACAGGGTGGGACACTGAAGCTTTCTTT.

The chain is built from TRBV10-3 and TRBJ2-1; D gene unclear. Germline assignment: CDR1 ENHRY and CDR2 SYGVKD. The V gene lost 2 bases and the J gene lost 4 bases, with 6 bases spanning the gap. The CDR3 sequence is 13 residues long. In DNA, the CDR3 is TGTGCCATCAGTGAGAAACAGTACAATGAGCAGTTCTTC. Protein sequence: CAISEKQYNEQFF.

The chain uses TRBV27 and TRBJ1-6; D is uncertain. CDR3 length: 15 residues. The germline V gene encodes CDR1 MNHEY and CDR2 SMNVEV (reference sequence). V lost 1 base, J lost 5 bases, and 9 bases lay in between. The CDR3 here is CASSLWAGNNSPLHF. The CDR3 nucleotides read TGTGCCAGCAGTTTATGGGCAGGCAATAATTCACCCCTCCACTTT.

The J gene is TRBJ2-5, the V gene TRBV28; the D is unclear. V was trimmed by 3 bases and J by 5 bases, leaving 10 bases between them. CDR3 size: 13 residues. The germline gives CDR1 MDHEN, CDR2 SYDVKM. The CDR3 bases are TGTGCCAGCAGTTTCGGTGTTGTTGAGACCCAGTACTTC. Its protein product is CASSFGVVETQYF.

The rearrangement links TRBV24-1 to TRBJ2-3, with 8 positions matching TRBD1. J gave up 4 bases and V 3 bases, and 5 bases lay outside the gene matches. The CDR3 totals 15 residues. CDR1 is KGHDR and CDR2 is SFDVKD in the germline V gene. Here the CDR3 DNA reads TGTGCCACCAGTGATGGAGACAGGGGCCCAGATACGCAGTATTTT. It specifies CATSDGDRGPDTQYF.

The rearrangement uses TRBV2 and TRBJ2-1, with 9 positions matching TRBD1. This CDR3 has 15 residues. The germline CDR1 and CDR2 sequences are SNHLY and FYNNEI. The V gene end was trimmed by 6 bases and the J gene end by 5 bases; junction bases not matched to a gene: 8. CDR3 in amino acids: CASRDRDRANNEQFF. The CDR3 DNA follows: TGTGCCAGCAGGGACCGGGACAGGGCGAACAATGAGCAGTTCTTC.

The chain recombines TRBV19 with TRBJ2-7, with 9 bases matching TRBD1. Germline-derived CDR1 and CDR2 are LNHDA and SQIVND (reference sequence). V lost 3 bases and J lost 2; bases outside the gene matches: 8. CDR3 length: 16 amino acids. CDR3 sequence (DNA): TGTGCCAGTAGTATCGGAGACAGGGGGTCCCCCTACGAGCAGTACTTC. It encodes CASSIGDRGSPYEQYF.

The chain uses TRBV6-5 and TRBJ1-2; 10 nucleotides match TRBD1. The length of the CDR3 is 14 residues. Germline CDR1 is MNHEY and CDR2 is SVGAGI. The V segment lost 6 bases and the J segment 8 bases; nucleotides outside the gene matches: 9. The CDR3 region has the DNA TGTGCCAGCAGCACCGGACAGGGGGTAGGGGGCTACACCTTC. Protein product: CASSTGQGVGGYTF.

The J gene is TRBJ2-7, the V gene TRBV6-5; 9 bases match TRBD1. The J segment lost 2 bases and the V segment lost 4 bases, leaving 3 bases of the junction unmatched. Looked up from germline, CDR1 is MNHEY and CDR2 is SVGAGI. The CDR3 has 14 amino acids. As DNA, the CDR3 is TGTGCCAGCAGTTTACAGGGGGCTCCCTACGAGCAGTACTTC. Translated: CASSLQGAPYEQYF.

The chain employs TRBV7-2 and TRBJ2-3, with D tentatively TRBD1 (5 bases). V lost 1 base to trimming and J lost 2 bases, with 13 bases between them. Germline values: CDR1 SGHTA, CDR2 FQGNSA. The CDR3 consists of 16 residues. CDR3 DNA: TGTGCCAGCAGCTTAGAGTCAGGGTATAACACAGATACGCAGTATTTT. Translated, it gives CASSLESGYNTDTQYF.

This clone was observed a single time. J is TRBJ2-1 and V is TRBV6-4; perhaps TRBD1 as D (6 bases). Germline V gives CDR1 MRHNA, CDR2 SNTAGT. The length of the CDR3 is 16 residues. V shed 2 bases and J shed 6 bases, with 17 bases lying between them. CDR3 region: CASSDGDRPPSNEQFF. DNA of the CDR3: TGTGCCAGCAGTGACGGAGACAGGCCCCCTAGCAATGAGCAGTTCTTC.

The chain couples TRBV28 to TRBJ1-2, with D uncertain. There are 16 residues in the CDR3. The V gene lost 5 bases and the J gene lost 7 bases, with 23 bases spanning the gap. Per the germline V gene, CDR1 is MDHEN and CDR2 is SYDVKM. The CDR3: CASSMLGSGVDGGYTF. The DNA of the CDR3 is TGTGCCAGCAGTATGCTTGGGTCCGGGGTGGATGGTGGCTACACCTTC.

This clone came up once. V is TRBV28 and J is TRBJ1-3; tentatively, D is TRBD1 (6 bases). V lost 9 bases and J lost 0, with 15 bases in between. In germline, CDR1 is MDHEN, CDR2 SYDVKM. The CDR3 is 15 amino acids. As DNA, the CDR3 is TGTGCCAGTACTAGGGACACTGCCTCTGGAAACACCATATATTTT. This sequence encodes CASTRDTASGNTIYF.

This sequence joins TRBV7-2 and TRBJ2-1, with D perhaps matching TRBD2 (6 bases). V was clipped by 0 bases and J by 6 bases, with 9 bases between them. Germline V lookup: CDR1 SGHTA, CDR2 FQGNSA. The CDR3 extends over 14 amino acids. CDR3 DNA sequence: TGTGCCAGCAGCTTAGCTACTAGCTCCAATGAGCAGTTCTTC. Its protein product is CASSLATSSNEQFF.